This TCR beta chain was documented in a study of T-cell reconstitution after alpha-beta-depleted transplantation in children. This clonotype was recorded at least ten times. Trimming took 9 bases from V and 7 from J, leaving 12 bases between them. The CDR3 has 12 amino acids. The TCRbeta library incorporated unique molecular identifiers. TCRdb used MiXCR to reprocess the PCR reads, holding one entry per CDR3 protein. Among hundreds of thousands of distinct CDR3 sequences listed, under 15% were seen once. This TCR came from a girl aged 2 to 10 with congenital amegakaryocytic thrombocytopenia, due to receive a stem cell transplant. This chain uses TRBV12-3 or TRBV12-4 with TRBJ1-4, with D hard to call. The sequencing used PBMCs, collected before TCRalphabeta/CD19-depleted stem cell transplant. CDR3 coding DNA: TGTGCCAGTAAGCGGGGTGGTGAAAAACTGTTTTTT. Amino acids: CASKRGGEKLFF.